The rows below give T cell receptor beta chains drawn from one sample of a study of OX40 agonist ivuxolimab in advanced cancers. The protocol was immunoSEQ multiplex PCR, while the TCRdb copy is restricted to in-frame clones and leaves out a portion. The sample records about 32,000 clones, 80% to 95% being singletons. The sequences come from CD4+ or CD8+ T cells sorted from blood, collected in a trial of the OX40 agonist ivuxolimab. These receptors were taken from an adult with an advanced solid tumor such as melanoma, head and neck, liver or kidney cancer. The CDR3 runs from the conserved cysteine through the conserved F or W. Each record gives: D gene, V gene, J gene, clone size, CDR3 DNA, CDR3 protein. A D gene is named only where the DNA matches it firmly. Size values are once, few and many counts, or a class for expanded clones, and some rows have none.

>NA|TRBV7-9|TRBJ2-3|NA
TGTGCCAGCAGCTTAGCGGGGAACACAGATACGCAGTATTTT
CASSLAGNTDTQYF
>NA|TRBV4-2|TRBJ2-1|NA
TGTGCCAGCAGCGAGGGGAATGAGCAGTTCTTC
CASSEGNEQFF
>TRBD2|TRBV30|TRBJ2-5|NA
TGTGCCTGGACATCACTAGCGGGAGAAGAGACCCAGTACTTC
CAWTSLAGEETQYF
>TRBD1|TRBV9|TRBJ1-2|NA
TGTGCCAGCAGCTTGGGACAGGGCTACACCTTC
CASSLGQGYTF
>NA|TRBV2|TRBJ2-1|NA
TGTGCCAGCAGCCCTTTTAGTGAGCAGTTCTTC
CASSPFSEQFF
>TRBD1|TRBV19|TRBJ2-1|NA
TGTGCCAGTAGTAACCCAGAATACAGGGGGCGGCAGTTCTTC
CASSNPEYRGRQFF
>NA|TRBV7-2|TRBJ2-1|NA
TGTGCCAGCAGCCAGTACTACAATGAGCAGTTCTTC
CASSQYYNEQFF
>NA|TRBV4-1|TRBJ2-1|NA
TGCGCCAGCAGCCAAGAGTTGGGTGAGCAGTTCTTC
CASSQELGEQFF
>NA|TRBV7-9|TRBJ2-5|NA
TGTGCCAGCAGCTTAGCCCAGGGGACTCAAGAGACCCAGTACTTC
CASSLAQGTQETQYF
>NA|TRBV6-1|TRBJ1-1|NA
TGTGCCAGCAGTTTAGCAGGATCTGAAGCTTTCTTT
CASSLAGSEAFF
>NA|TRBV4-3|TRBJ1-2|NA
TGCGCCAGCAGCCAAGCCCAGGGGCGATATGGCTACACCTTC
CASSQAQGRYGYTF
>TRBD2|TRBV7-6|TRBJ2-1|NA
TGTGCCAGCAGCCTAGCGGGGAACAATGAGCAGTTCTTC
CASSLAGNNEQFF
>TRBD1|TRBV4-2|TRBJ1-2|NA
TGTGCCAGCAGCCACCCACAGGGGGCAGGAGGCTACACCTTC
CASSHPQGAGGYTF
>TRBD1|TRBV27|TRBJ1-1|NA
TGTGCCAGCAGTTTGGGGACAGGGGGCACTGAAGCTTTCTTT
CASSLGTGGTEAFF
>TRBD1|TRBV19|TRBJ2-1|NA
TGTGCCAGTAGTAGCCCCAACTCCGGGACAGGCCCCTACAATGAGCAGTTCTTC
CASSSPNSGTGPYNEQFF
>TRBD2|TRBV6-1|TRBJ2-7|NA
TGTGCCAGCAGTGAAGGGGCTAGCGGGGCCTACGAGCAGTACTTC
CASSEGASGAYEQYF
>NA|TRBV4-2|TRBJ2-3|NA
TGTGCCAGCAGCCCCTCGAAGGGGCAAACCACAGATACGCAGTATTTT
CASSPSKGQTTDTQYF
>NA|TRBV2|TRBJ2-7|NA
TGTGCCAGCAGTGAGATCTCGGGACGCTACGAGCAGTACTTC
CASSEISGRYEQYF
>NA|TRBV5-8|TRBJ2-2|NA
TGTGCCAGCAGCTTAGGGGTGGAAAGATCCGGGGAGCTGTTTTTT
CASSLGVERSGELFF
>TRBD1|TRBV4-3|TRBJ2-7|few
TGCGCCAGCAGCCAAGCTACCGGGACAGGGGGAGACGAGCAGTACTTC
CASSQATGTGGDEQYF
>NA|TRBV28|TRBJ1-2|NA
TGTGTTACAGCAGTTGGAGGTATTAACTATGGCTACACCTTC
CVTAVGGINYGYTF
>NA|TRBV4-2|TRBJ1-2|NA
NA
CASSHTLGTKDGYTF
>TRBD1|TRBV6-1|TRBJ2-2|NA
TGTGCCAGCACCCCGGGACAGGGGTACACCGGGGAGCTGTTTTTT
CASTPGQGYTGELFF
>TRBD1|TRBV28|TRBJ2-6|NA
TGTGCCACGAATCCCGGGACAGAATATGGTGGGGCCAACGTCCTGACTTTC
CATNPGTEYGGANVLTF
>NA|TRBV5-6|TRBJ2-7|NA
TGTGCCAGCAGCTCGGTAGACGAGGATTTCCCCTACGAGCAGTACTTC
CASSSVDEDFPYEQYF
>TRBD1|TRBV9|TRBJ2-1|NA
TGTGCCAGCAGCTCAGGGGGCGGGGAGAATGAGCAGTTCTTC
CASSSGGGENEQFF
>TRBD1|TRBV27|TRBJ1-2|NA
TGTGCCAGCAGAACGTTCCGGACAGGGAAATATGGCTACACCTTC
CASRTFRTGKYGYTF
>TRBD2|TRBV27|TRBJ2-7|NA
TGTGCCAGCAGTGTCTCCGCGACGGGGGGATCCTACGAGCAGTACTTC
CASSVSATGGSYEQYF
>NA|TRBV7-9|TRBJ2-5|NA
TGTGCCAGCAGCAAATTGGGGCAGGGCGAGACCCAGTACTTC
CASSKLGQGETQYF
>NA|TRBV7-9|TRBJ2-3|NA
TGTGCCAGCAGCGCCCCAGGGCAGGACGGTACGCAGTATTTT
CASSAPGQDGTQYF
>NA|TRBV6-1|TRBJ1-1|NA
TGTGCCAGCAGTGACCACAGCAGGGGAGTGTCTGAAGCTTTCTTT
CASSDHSRGVSEAFF
>NA|TRBV2|TRBJ1-5|NA
TGTGCCAGCAGGGTCCAGTGGTATAGCAATCAGCCCCAGCATTTT
CASRVQWYSNQPQHF
>NA|TRBV6-4|TRBJ2-2|NA
TGTGCCAGCAGTGGGGGGACGCAAAACACCGGGGAGCTGTTTTTT
CASSGGTQNTGELFF
>NA|TRBV7-9|TRBJ1-5|NA
TGTGCCAGCAGCTGGAGCGAGGGCAATCAGCCCCAGCATTTT
CASSWSEGNQPQHF
>TRBD1|TRBV27|TRBJ2-7|NA
TGTGCCAGCAGTTTCGGACAGGGGGCCGAGCAGTACTTC
CASSFGQGAEQYF
>TRBD1|TRBV7-9|TRBJ2-7|NA
TGTGCCAGCAGCCCCCGACAGGGAGACTACGAGCAGTACTTC
CASSPRQGDYEQYF
>NA|TRBV6-1|TRBJ2-3|NA
TGTGCCAGCAGGGGCCAAGGGGCAGATACGCAGTATTTT
CASRGQGADTQYF
>TRBD1|TRBV5-6|TRBJ1-3|NA
TGTGCCAGCAGCCCCTCGACAGGGACTGGAAACACCATATATTTT
CASSPSTGTGNTIYF
>NA|TRBV27|TRBJ2-1|NA
TGTGCCAGTACGGGGCTATTCAATGAGCAGTTCTTC
CASTGLFNEQFF
>TRBD1|TRBV7-6|TRBJ1-4|NA
TGTGCCAGCAGCCAACAGGGGCCAAATGAAAAACTGTTTTTT
CASSQQGPNEKLFF
>NA|TRBV5-3|TRBJ2-1|NA
TGTGCCAGAAGCCTTCAAACAATTGCCAGCCCTTCCTCCTACAATGAGCAGTTCTTC
CARSLQTIASPSSYNEQFF
>NA|TRBV5-4|TRBJ1-3|NA
TGTGCCAGCAGCTTAGGGAGCTCTGGAAACACCATATATTTT
CASSLGSSGNTIYF
>NA|TRBV19|TRBJ1-1|NA
TGTGCCAGTAGTAGGGGGTTGAACACTGAAGCTTTCTTT
CASSRGLNTEAFF
>TRBD1|TRBV2|TRBJ1-1|NA
TGTGCCAGCAGTACCGACAGGGCGAACACTGAAGCTTTCTTT
CASSTDRANTEAFF
>NA|TRBV28|TRBJ1-6|NA
TGTGCTACAACCGGTCAGTATAATTCACCCCTCCACTTT
CATTGQYNSPLHF
>TRBD2|TRBV9|TRBJ2-1|NA
TGTGCCAGCAGCGCAACGGGACTACCGTACAATGAGCAGTTCTTC
CASSATGLPYNEQFF
>NA|TRBV6-5|TRBJ2-7|NA
TGTGCCAGCGGCGACCTCGGACAGATGTTAGACGAGCAGTACTTC
CASGDLGQMLDEQYF